One sample yielded the 2 T cell receptor beta chains listed below, sequenced in a study of blood T cell repertoires in COVID-19. Libraries were prepared by immunoSEQ multiplex PCR; TCRdb keeps only in-frame clonotypes and omits some of them. The sample consists of roughly 240,000 clones, around 80% of them appearing once. The sequenced sample consisted of peripheral blood. All receptors derive from a woman older than 75 with acute or convalescent COVID-19.

The table lists this clone with a few counts. The rearrangement uses TRBV15 and TRBJ1-6; D unresolved. Germline V CDR1 and CDR2: LNHNV, YYDKDF (reference sequence). Trimming stripped 5 bases from V and 7 bases from J, with 15 bases between. The CDR3 has 15 residues. The CDR3 coding sequence is TGTGCCACCAGCTCCAGGAGGGTCCTCAATTCACCCCTCCACTTT. Translating it yields CATSSRRVLNSPLHF.

This chain connects TRBV4-3 to TRBJ1-1; D not certain. The CDR3 covers 14 residues. Trimming removed 0 bases from V and 1 base from J, with 6 bases in between. Germline loops: CDR1 LGHNA, CDR2 YSLEER. The CDR3 loop is CASSQDSGNTEAFF. The CDR3 DNA is TGCGCCAGCAGCCAAGACAGCGGGAACACTGAAGCTTTCTTT.